The 20 T cell receptor beta chains below come from one sample, sequenced in a study of cytomegalovirus exposure and HLA in healthy donors. PCR used 60 Vbeta primers and 13 Jbeta primers. The method was immunoSEQ multiplex PCR; TCRdb's version includes in-frame clones alone and lacks a portion of them. The sample lists roughly 130,000 clones, around 8.5% seen once, with 4.5% to 5.5% in the top ten. The source material was PBMCs. These receptors came from a man in his forties in good health and CMV-seronegative.

The chain links TRBV5-1 to TRBJ1-4; 9 nucleotides line up with TRBD1. CDR1 and CDR2 (germline): SGHRS, YFSETQ. The CDR3 is 14 residues long. V dropped 4 bases and J dropped 7; count of bases not matched to a gene: 5. CDR3 coding DNA: TGCGCCAGCAGCCTGGACAGGGGAGGTGAAAAACTGTTTTTT. It is translated as CASSLDRGGEKLFF.

This clone was seen only a few times. The DNA for the CDR3 is TGTGCCAGCGGACGGCGGGGGGGGAACAATGAGCAGTTCTTC. Its translation: CASGRRGGNNEQFF. This chain connects TRBV6-1 to TRBJ2-1, with 9 bases that match TRBD2. This CDR3 is 14 amino acids long. The trim removed 8 bases at V and 5 bases at J, leaving 7 bases unmatched. CDR1 and CDR2 (germline): MNHNS, SASEGT.

This clone showed up just a few times. The rearrangement joins TRBV29-1 to TRBJ1-1; 11 bases line up with TRBD1. The length of the CDR3 is 15 residues. V trimming: 4 bases; J trimming: 5 bases; junction bases outside the gene matches: 9. Germline CDR1 is SQVTM and CDR2 is ANQGSEA. CDR3 sequence reads: CSVGGQGARDTEAFF. The CDR3 DNA is TGCAGCGTTGGAGGACAGGGGGCCAGGGATACTGAAGCTTTCTTT.

This clone was counted between two and nine times. This chain uses TRBV19 with TRBJ2-3, with a possible D match to TRBD2 (7 bases). The CDR3 extends over 15 amino acids. Trimming shortened V by 5 bases and J by 4 bases, and 16 bases separated the two germline ends. CDR1 and CDR2 (germline): LNHDA, SQIVND (reference sequence). The chain's CDR3 is CASSAWTGGADTQYF. The CDR3 DNA reads as TGTGCCAGTAGTGCATGGACGGGGGGCGCAGATACGCAGTATTTT. Full variable domain (outside the CDR3, taken from reference TRBV19 and TRBJ2-3): DGGITQSPKYLFRKEGQNVTLSCEQNLNHDAMYWYRQDPGQGLRLIYYSQIVNDFQKGDIAEGYSVSREKKESFPLTVTSAQKNPTAFYLCASSAWTGGADTQYFGPGTRLTVL.

This clone was seen a few times. The rearrangement links TRBV2 to TRBJ2-5, with D unclear. CDR3 length equals 13 residues. Per germline, CDR1 SNHLY and CDR2 FYNNEI. Trimming cost V 8 bases and J 3 bases, with 13 bases left between them. The chain's CDR3 is CASLALLEETQYF. CDR3 nucleotides: TGTGCCAGCTTGGCCCTGCTAGAAGAGACCCAGTACTTC.

The V call is TRBV9, the J call TRBJ1-2; no firm D call. Germline assignment: CDR1 SGDLS and CDR2 YYNGEE. Between the trimmed V and J ends, which lost 0 bases and 0 bases, there was a span of 9 bases. The CDR3 runs 15 residues. The CDR3 protein is CASSVGYATNYGYTF. The CDR3 DNA reads TGTGCCAGCAGCGTAGGGTACGCTACTAACTATGGCTACACCTTC.

This clone has just a few counts. J is TRBJ1-1 and V is TRBV7-3; TRBD1 matches at 8 bases. Losses at the gene ends were 6 bases for V and 4 bases for J; bases not matched to a gene: 10. CDR1 and CDR2 from the germline V gene are SGHTA and FQGTGA. The CDR3 covers 15 residues. For the CDR3, the DNA is TGTGCCAGCAGGTATACAGGGGGTTCGGCCACTGAAGCTTTCTTT. Residues: CASRYTGGSATEAFF.

This clone was counted between two and nine times. The chain uses TRBV19 and TRBJ1-3, with D perhaps TRBD1 (6 bases). This CDR3 is built from 17 residues. Trimming took 4 bases from V and 3 from J, leaving 19 bases between them. Germline loops: CDR1 LNHDA, CDR2 SQIVND (reference sequence). CDR3 DNA sequence: TGTGCCAGTAGTAACCCCGCCCGGGGGGCGAGTGGAAACACCATATATTTT. Translating gives CASSNPARGASGNTIYF.

V gene TRBV2 combines with J gene TRBJ1-2; the D gene is possibly TRBD1 (6 bases). The CDR3 contains 15 residues. Trimming took off 0 bases at V and 3 bases at J, with 11 bases between the two ends. CDR1 SNHLY and CDR2 FYNNEI come from the germline V gene. CDR3 sequence: CASSEASGGYYGYTF. CDR3 nucleotide sequence: TGTGCCAGCAGTGAAGCGTCGGGGGGCTACTATGGCTACACCTTC.

This clone has more than one count but fewer than ten. This chain uses TRBV30 with TRBJ2-3; tentatively, D is TRBD2 (5 bases). Germline V lookup: CDR1 GTSNPN, CDR2 SVGIG (reference sequence). The CDR3 is made up of 12 amino acids. V lost 3 bases and J 9 bases, leaving 13 bases between the germline ends. CDR3 residues: CAWRSDGLTQYF. The CDR3, as DNA: TGTGCCTGGAGATCCGACGGACTGACGCAGTATTTT. The entire variable domain, with the rest obtained from reference TRBV30 and TRBJ2-3, is as follows: SQTIHQWPATLVQPVGSPLSLECTVEGTSNPNLYWYRQAAGRGLQLLFYSVGIGQISSEVPQNLSASRPQDRQFILSSKKLLLSDSGFYLCAWRSDGLTQYFGPGTRLTVL.

This sequence joins TRBV5-1 and TRBJ1-1; D is possibly TRBD1 (6 bases). From germline, CDR1 is SGHRS and CDR2 YFSETQ. The CDR3 is 15 residues long. V lost 4 bases and J 3 bases, leaving 16 bases between the germline ends. CDR3 sequence (DNA): TGCGCCAGCAGCAAGACCAGGGGCCGGGACACTGAAGCTTTCTTT. Its protein is CASSKTRGRDTEAFF.

The gene calls are TRBV2 and TRBJ1-4; D remains unclear. The CDR3 has 12 amino acids. CDR1 and CDR2 from the germline V gene are SNHLY and FYNNEI. With 8 bases removed from V and 7 bases from J, the gap between germline ends came to 11 bases. CDR3 sequence: CASASAGEKLFF. The CDR3 DNA reads as TGTGCCAGCGCTTCGGCGGGTGAAAAACTGTTTTTT.

This clone was observed a handful of times. V and J are TRBV5-1 and TRBJ2-1; TRBD2 matches at 7 bases. Trimming cost V 2 bases and J 7 bases; bases outside gene matches: 3. There are 13 residues in the CDR3. The V gene's germline CDR1 is SGHRS and CDR2 YFSETQ. CDR3 loop: CASSFTAGNEQFF. The DNA of the CDR3 is TGCGCCAGCAGCTTCACAGCGGGGAATGAGCAGTTCTTC.

This clone showed up just a few times. V and J are TRBV29-1 and TRBJ2-3, with D tentatively TRBD2 (7 bases). Germline V gives CDR1 SQVTM, CDR2 ANQGSEA. This CDR3 has 15 residues. V was clipped by 7 bases and J by 4 bases, with 21 bases between them. The CDR3 nucleotides read TGCAGCGCCGCGTGGGGGGGGGCAGGGGCAGATACGCAGTATTTT. Its translation: CSAAWGGAGADTQYF.

The J gene is TRBJ2-3, the V gene TRBV7-2, with 7 nucleotides matching TRBD2. Germline values: CDR1 SGHTA, CDR2 FQGNSA. Trimming at V came to 5 bases and at J to 4 bases, leaving 12 bases not matched to a gene. This CDR3 contains 16 residues. The CDR3 coding sequence is TGTGCCAGCAGCCCCATGGGGCGGGGAGGGGCAGATACGCAGTATTTT. Translated, it gives CASSPMGRGGADTQYF.

This chain links TRBV9 with TRBJ1-5, with 11 bases that match TRBD1. In germline, CDR1 is SGDLS, CDR2 YYNGEE. With V trimmed by 3 bases and J by 5 bases, 4 bases remained unmatched. The CDR3 length is 15 residues. The CDR3 here is CASSAGQGAHQPQHF. The CDR3 DNA sequence: TGTGCCAGCAGCGCTGGACAGGGGGCGCATCAGCCCCAGCATTTT.

The V gene is TRBV4-1, the J gene TRBJ1-2, with D possibly TRBD1 on 5 matching bases. The CDR3 totals 16 residues. Looked up from germline, CDR1 is MGHRA and CDR2 is YSYEKL. Deletions cut 0 bases from V and 3 bases from J, with 14 bases between. The CDR3 sequence: CASSQDLGGSHYGYTF. As DNA, the CDR3 is TGCGCCAGCAGCCAAGATTTGGGGGGATCACACTATGGCTACACCTTC.

The chain combines TRBV7-9 with TRBJ1-6, with unresolved D. This CDR3 has 18 residues. Trimming cost V 3 bases and J 10 bases, with 25 bases left between them. Germline V gene lookup returns CDR1 SEHNR and CDR2 FQNEAQ (reference sequence). DNA of the CDR3: TGTGCCAGCAGCTTGTTAGATGAGGGTGGTAGGTTCCGATCACCCCTCCACTTT. Translation: CASSLLDEGGRFRSPLHF.

This clone was found a few times. The chain carries TRBV4-1 and TRBJ2-3; tentatively, D is TRBD2 (7 bases). Germline V gives CDR1 MGHRA, CDR2 YSYEKL. Deletions cut 4 bases from V and 2 bases from J, with 16 bases between. The CDR3 is 16 amino acids. DNA for the CDR3: TGCGCCAGCAGCCCCGCACAGGGAGGGGACACAGATACGCAGTATTTT. Amino acids: CASSPAQGGDTDTQYF.

About this clone itself: This sample includes further DNA sequences coding for the same CDR3. V usage is TRBV15 and J usage is TRBJ1-1; 7 bases are shared with TRBD1. V lost 5 bases to trimming and J lost 1 base; unmatched junction nucleotides: 7. Per the germline V gene, CDR1 is LNHNV and CDR2 is YYDKDF (reference sequence). The CDR3 consists of 15 residues. Here the CDR3 reads CATSGRQGRNTEAFF. Here the CDR3 DNA reads TGTGCCACCAGCGGCCGACAGGGACGGAACACTGAAGCTTTCTTT.